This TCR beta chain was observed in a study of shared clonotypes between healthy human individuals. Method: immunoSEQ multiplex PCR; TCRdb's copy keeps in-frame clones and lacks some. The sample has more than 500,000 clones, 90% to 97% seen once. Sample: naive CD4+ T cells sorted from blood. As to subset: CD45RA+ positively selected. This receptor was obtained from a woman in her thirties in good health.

The chain's CDR3 is CASSSPKDGEQFF. The CDR3 DNA is TGTGCCAGCAGCAGTCCAAAGGACGGTGAGCAGTTCTTC. The chain uses TRBV9 and TRBJ2-1; the D is unclear. Deletions cut 4 bases from V and 9 bases from J, with 14 bases between. This CDR3 region has 13 residues. In germline, CDR1 is SGDLS, CDR2 YYNGEE.